This section outlines one T cell receptor beta chain sequence together with its context. The antigen remains undetermined. Vbeta (60) and Jbeta (13) primers were used in the PCR. TCRdb's table, derived via immunoSEQ multiplex PCR, lists solely in-frame clones and lacks some. This sample carries roughly 240,000 clones, 78% of them seen once, and the ten largest clones take roughly 0.45%. This entry is derived from a study of cytomegalovirus exposure and HLA in healthy donors. Study-level results: Differences between HLA loci emerged in a later analysis of TCR association rates, with DRB1 most and HLA-C fewest. Using a false discovery rate of 0.05, a later analysis showed that 16,951 TCR beta sequences were associated with HLA alleles. Earlier findings revealed that most TCR beta V segments proved productive either about 87% or about 30% of the time.

Sequenced input: PBMCs. The receptor was isolated from a boy aged 10-17 years in good health and CMV-seronegative.

The DNA of the CDR3 is TGTGCCTGCGAATACACATTAACTGAAGCTTTCTTT. Translated: CACEYTLTEAFF. This sequence joins TRBV30 and TRBJ1-1; D not certain. V was shortened by 6 bases and J by 5 bases, with 13 bases between the two germline ends. CDR3 size: 12 residues. Germline V gives CDR1 GTSNPN, CDR2 SVGIG (reference sequence).